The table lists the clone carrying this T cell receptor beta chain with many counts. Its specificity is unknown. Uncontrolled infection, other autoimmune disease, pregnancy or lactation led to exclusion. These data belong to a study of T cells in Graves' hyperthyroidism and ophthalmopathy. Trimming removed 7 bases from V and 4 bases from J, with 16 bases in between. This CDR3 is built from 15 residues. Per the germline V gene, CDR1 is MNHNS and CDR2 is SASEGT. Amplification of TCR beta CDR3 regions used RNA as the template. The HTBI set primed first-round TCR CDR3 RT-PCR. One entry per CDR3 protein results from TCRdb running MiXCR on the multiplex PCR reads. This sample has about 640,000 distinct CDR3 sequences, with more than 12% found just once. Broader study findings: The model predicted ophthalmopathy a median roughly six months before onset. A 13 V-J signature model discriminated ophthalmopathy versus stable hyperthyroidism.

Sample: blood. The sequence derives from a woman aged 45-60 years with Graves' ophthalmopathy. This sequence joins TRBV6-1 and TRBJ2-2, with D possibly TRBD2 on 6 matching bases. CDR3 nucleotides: TGTGCCAGCAAAACAGGAGGGCAGCGCACCGGGGAGCTGTTTTTT. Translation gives CASKTGGQRTGELFF.